This TCR beta chain was captured by sequencing in a study of post-analysis software for immune sequencing data. Unique-molecular-identifier-tagged TCR beta cDNA libraries were used. TCRdb re-called the PCR reads with MiXCR, one entry per CDR3 protein. The table has hundreds of thousands of distinct CDR3 sequences, about 32% seen once; the top ten hold approximately 0.6%. The TCR comes from a girl aged 5 to 17 with multiple sclerosis. The sample was blood.

CDR3 coding DNA: TGTGCCAGCAGCTCGCGAGGGGCCCAGGCCTACAATGAGCAGTTCTTC. It encodes CASSSRGAQAYNEQFF. V and J are TRBV7-2 and TRBJ2-1; D could derive from TRBD1 or TRBD2 (5 bases each). Trimming shortened V by 4 bases and J by 2 bases, and 15 bases separated the two germline ends. CDR3 size: 16 residues. Germline CDR1 and CDR2: SGHTA and FQGNSA.